This T cell receptor (beta chain) was captured in a study of blood T cells in healthy people across ages. Trimming left V 5 bases short and J 0 bases short, with 14 bases between. Germline-derived CDR1 and CDR2 are SGHTA and FQGNSA. The CDR3 contains 15 residues. This clonotype was observed a handful of times. No antigen is known for it. A sample-barcoded 5' primer and a J-beta primer mix were used in a second PCR of about 7 to 12 cycles. The authors tagged each cDNA molecule using a template-switch adaptor with 12 random nucleotides. TCRdb re-called the 5' RACE reads with MiXCR, one entry per CDR3 protein. The data contain about 640,000 distinct CDR3 sequences, about 54% of them seen just once; the ten biggest clones take up 30% to 45%. General study findings and limits: No one knew whether donors had CMV, which possibly confounded expanded clonotype changes. Diversity of TCR beta per million T cells declined in a roughly linear way with age.

The chain couples TRBV7-2 to TRBJ2-7; D may be TRBD2 (6 bases). Sequenced sample: blood. This receptor was taken from a man in his fifties or sixties in good health. The CDR3 reads CASSPLGGSSYEQYF. CDR3 coding DNA: TGTGCCAGCAGCCCTCTCGGGGGTTCCTCCTACGAGCAGTACTTC.